The clone carrying this TCR beta chain was observed once. Its antigen remains unidentified. This sample stems from a study of regulatory T cells in long-lasting Graves disease. Study-level background: For a period under 3 months, newly diagnosed Graves' patients had taken antithyroid drugs.

Time point indicated: newly diagnosed GD, antithyroid drugs for less than 3 months. Following extraction of RNA from PBMCs, that RNA was used to make the TCR library. Relying on iRepertoire HTBI primers and Arm-PCR of CDR3 regions, the team built TCR beta libraries. MiXCR was run by TCRdb on the multiplex PCR reads, yielding one entry per CDR3 protein. The sample lists roughly 560,000 distinct CDR3 sequences; around 12% were seen once. General observations from the study: Analysis covered peripheral blood alone, not thyroid tissue. Comparison showed that persistent patients shared more public clonotypes (2,741) than new patients (approximately 930).

This CDR3 is 15 amino acids long. Between the trimmed V and J ends, which lost 1 base and 2 bases, there was a span of 12 bases. The germline CDR1 and CDR2 sequences are SGHAT and FQNNGV. The sample also formed part of further work on T cells in Graves' hyperthyroidism and ophthalmopathy.

This clonotype was sampled from a woman in her 30s with Graves disease. The chain recombines TRBV11-2 with TRBJ2-7, with D possibly being TRBD1 (6 bases). Sequences were derived from peripheral blood mononuclear cells (PBMCs), sampled at new diagnosis, from a patient treated with antithyroid drugs. As DNA, the CDR3 is TGTGCCAGCAGCTTAGGACGGGACACAGCCTACGAGCAGTACTTC. This translates into CASSLGRDTAYEQYF.